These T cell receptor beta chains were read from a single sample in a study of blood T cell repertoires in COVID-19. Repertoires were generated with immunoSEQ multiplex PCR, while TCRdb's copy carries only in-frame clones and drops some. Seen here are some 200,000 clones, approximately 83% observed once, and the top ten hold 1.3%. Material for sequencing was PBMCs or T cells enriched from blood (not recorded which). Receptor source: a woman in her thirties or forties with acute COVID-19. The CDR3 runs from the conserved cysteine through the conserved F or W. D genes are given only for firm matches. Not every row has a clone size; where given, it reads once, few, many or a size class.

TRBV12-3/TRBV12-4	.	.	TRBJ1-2	TGTGCCAGCACCCACGGCGGCGCCTATGGCTACACCTTC	CASTHGGAYGYTF
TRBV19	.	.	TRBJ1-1	TGTGCCAGTAGTTGGCAGAGAGGGAACACTGAAGCTTTCTTT	CASSWQRGNTEAFF
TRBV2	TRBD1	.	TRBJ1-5	TGTGCCAGCAATAAGGACAGGGATGGAAGCAATCAGCCCCAGCATTTT	CASNKDRDGSNQPQHF
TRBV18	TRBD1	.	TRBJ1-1	TGTGCCAGCTCACCACTCAACACGGGGACAGGGAACACTGAAGCTTTCTTT	CASSPLNTGTGNTEAFF
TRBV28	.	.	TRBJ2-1	TGTGCCAGCAGTTTAGAAGATGCGGGGCAAAGTGAGCAGTTCTTC	CASSLEDAGQSEQFF
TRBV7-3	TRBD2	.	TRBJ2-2	TGTGCCAGCAGCTCGAGCGGGGGAACGAACACCGGGGAGCTGTTTTTT	CASSSSGGTNTGELFF
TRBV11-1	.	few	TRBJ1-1	TGTGCCAGCAGCCGGGCGGGAGACACTGAAGCTTTCTTT	CASSRAGDTEAFF
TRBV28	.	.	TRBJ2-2	TGTGCCATCCTAGACGGGAACACCGGGGAGCTGTTTTTT	CAILDGNTGELFF
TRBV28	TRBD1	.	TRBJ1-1	TGTGCCAGCAGTTTGGGGGGACAGCAGAACACTGAAGCTTTCTTT	CASSLGGQQNTEAFF
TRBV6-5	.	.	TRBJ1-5	TGTGCCAGCAGTTACGGCAGGGCTGGCAATCAGCCCCAGCATTTT	CASSYGRAGNQPQHF
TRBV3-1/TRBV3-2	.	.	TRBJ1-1	TGTGCCAGCAGCCGTCGACAGAACCTGAACACTGAAGCTTTCTTT	CASSRRQNLNTEAFF
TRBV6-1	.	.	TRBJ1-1	TGTGCCAGCAGTGAAGCGCTTCCCAGATCAGGCGCAGCTTTCTTT	CASSEALPRSGAAFF
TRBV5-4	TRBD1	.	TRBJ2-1	TGTGCCAGCAGGATTAACACAGGGGACTACAATGAGCAGTTCTTC	CASRINTGDYNEQFF
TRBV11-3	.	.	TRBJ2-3	TGTGCCAGCAGCTCCACGTCCCGGGATACGCAGTATTTT	CASSSTSRDTQYF
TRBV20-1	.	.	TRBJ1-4	TGCAGTGCTAGTTGGTCTGGGGCCGGGGAAAAACTGTTTTTT	CSASWSGAGEKLFF
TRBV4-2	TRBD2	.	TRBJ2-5	TGTGCCAGCAGCTCTAGCGGGGGCCACTGGGGGGAGACCCAGTACTTC	CASSSSGGHWGETQYF
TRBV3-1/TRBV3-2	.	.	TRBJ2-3	TGTGCCAGCAGCCGGGGCTCTCCTCGTAGCACAGATACGCAGTATTTT	CASSRGSPRSTDTQYF
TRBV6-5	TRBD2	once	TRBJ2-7	TGTGCCAGCAGTTATACCCCCGCGGGAGTCGAGCAGTACTTC	CASSYTPAGVEQYF
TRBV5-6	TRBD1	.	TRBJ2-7	TGTGCCAGCAGCTTATTCCTTAGACAGGGGCCCTACGAGCAGTACTTC	CASSLFLRQGPYEQYF
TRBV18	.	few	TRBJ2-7	TGTGCCAGCTCATCACTGACGGATTCGGGCGAGCAGTACTTC	CASSSLTDSGEQYF
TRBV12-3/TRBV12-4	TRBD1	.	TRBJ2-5	TGTGCCAGCACCATCACAGGGGCTTGGGCCCAGTACTTC	CASTITGAWAQYF
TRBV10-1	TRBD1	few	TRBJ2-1	TGCGCCAGCAGCGAGGCCGGGACAGGGTACAATGAGCAGTTCTTC	CASSEAGTGYNEQFF
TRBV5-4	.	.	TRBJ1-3	TGTGCCAGCAGCTTGGCGGGGACTGGAAACACCATATATTTT	CASSLAGTGNTIYF
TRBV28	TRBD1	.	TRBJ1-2	TGTGCCAGCACCAGGACAGGCGTCAACTATGGCTACACCTTC	CASTRTGVNYGYTF
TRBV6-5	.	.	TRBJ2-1	TGTGCCAGCAGTTATGGGGGGGGCCTCGGGAATGAGCAGTTCTTC	CASSYGGGLGNEQFF
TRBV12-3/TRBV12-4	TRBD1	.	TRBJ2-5	TGTGCCAGCAGTGGGACAGCTCAAGAGACCCAGTACTTC	CASSGTAQETQYF
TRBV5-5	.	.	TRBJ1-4	TGTGCCAGCAGCTTGTCCAGTCAGGGGTATGCTAATGAAAAACTGTTTTTT	CASSLSSQGYANEKLFF
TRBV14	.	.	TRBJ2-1	TGTGCCAGCAGCCAGTCTGGCGGCCAAGGCAATGAGCAGTTCTTC	CASSQSGGQGNEQFF
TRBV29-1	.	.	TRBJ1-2	TGCAGCGTTGAAGCTTATGGCGGCTATGGCTACACCTTC	CSVEAYGGYGYTF
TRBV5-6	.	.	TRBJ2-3	TGTGCCAGCAGCTCGGTCACTAGTAGCACAGATACGCAGTATTTT	CASSSVTSSTDTQYF
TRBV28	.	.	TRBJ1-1	TGTGCCAGCAGTTCGATTAGGAACACTGAAGCTTTCTTT	CASSSIRNTEAFF
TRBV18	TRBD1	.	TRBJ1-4	TGTGCCAGCTCACCACGTACAGGGGAGGAAAAACTGTTTTTT	CASSPRTGEEKLFF
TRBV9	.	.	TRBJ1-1	TGTGCCAGCAGCTTTGGGCAGAACACTGAAGCTTTCTTT	CASSFGQNTEAFF
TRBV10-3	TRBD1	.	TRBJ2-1	TGTGCCATCAGTCCGGGACAGTCCTACAATGAGCAGTTCTTC	CAISPGQSYNEQFF
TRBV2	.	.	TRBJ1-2	TGTGCCAGCACAAGACAGAACTATGGCTACACCTTC	CASTRQNYGYTF
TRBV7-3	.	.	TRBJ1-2	TGTGCCAGCAGCTTAGCAGGGGTGGATGGCTACACCTTC	CASSLAGVDGYTF
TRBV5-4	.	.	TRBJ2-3	TGTGCCAGCAGCTTCCGGGTCACAGATACGCAGTATTTT	CASSFRVTDTQYF
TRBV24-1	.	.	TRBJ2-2	TGTGCCACCAGTGATTTGAGTCAGGCTCCGAACACCGGGGAGCTGTTTTTT	CATSDLSQAPNTGELFF
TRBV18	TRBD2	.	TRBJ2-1	TGTGCCAGCTCACCACGGGCTGGCGGGGGGGCTACGGGTGAGCAGTTCTTC	CASSPRAGGGATGEQFF
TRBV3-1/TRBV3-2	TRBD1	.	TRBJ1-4	TGTGCCAGCAGCCAAGGTCAGGGGGGTGAAAAACTGTTTTTT	CASSQGQGGEKLFF
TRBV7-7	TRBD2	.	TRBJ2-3	TGTGCCAGCAGCCCCGGCTCGGGACTAGCGGGTTTGAGCACAGATACGCAGTATTTT	CASSPGSGLAGLSTDTQYF
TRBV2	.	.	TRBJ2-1	TGTGCCAGCAGTGAGGGTAGGTGGGGGCGCAGTGAGCAGTTCTTC	CASSEGRWGRSEQFF
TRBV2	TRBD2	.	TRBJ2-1	TGTGCCAGCAGTGGGAGCGGGAGCCCCGTAGGCGAGCAGTTCTTC	CASSGSGSPVGEQFF
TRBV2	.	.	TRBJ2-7	TGTGCCAGCAGTGTCCGGGATGACTACGAGCAGTACTTC	CASSVRDDYEQYF
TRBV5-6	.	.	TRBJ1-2	TGTGCCAGCAGCTTAGGGGGTAGCTATGGCTACACCTTC	CASSLGGSYGYTF
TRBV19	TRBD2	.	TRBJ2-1	TGTGCCAGTAGTTCGTCCGGGGGGGCCGGTTCCTACAATGAGCAGTTCTTC	CASSSSGGAGSYNEQFF
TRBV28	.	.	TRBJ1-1	TGTGCCAGCAGTGGTTTATCGGGGATGGGCGGAGGAGCTTTCTTT	CASSGLSGMGGGAFF
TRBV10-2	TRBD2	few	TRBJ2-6	TGCGCCAGCAGTGAGCGGGGGGGCTCTGGGGCCAACGTCCTGACTTTC	CASSERGGSGANVLTF
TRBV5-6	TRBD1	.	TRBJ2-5	TGTGCCAGCAGCCCGGGCGCGTTGGGTGACAGGGTATCTGAGACCCAGTACTTC	CASSPGALGDRVSETQYF
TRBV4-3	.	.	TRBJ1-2	TGCGCCAGCAGCCAAGATCTTCGGGGATCTAACTATGGCTACACCTTC	CASSQDLRGSNYGYTF
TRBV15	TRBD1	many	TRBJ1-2	TGTGCCACCAGCAGAGAACAGGGGATCGGCTACACCTTC	CATSREQGIGYTF
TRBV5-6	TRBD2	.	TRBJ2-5	TGTGCCAGCAGCTTGCGGCTAGCGGGCATCAAAGAGACCCAGTACTTC	CASSLRLAGIKETQYF
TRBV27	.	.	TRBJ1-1	TGTGCCAGCAGTTTTCCGGGGAGCACTGAAGCTTTCTTT	CASSFPGSTEAFF